This TCR beta chain was captured in a study of human T cells and chemical hapten exposure. For the study at large: A patient group, mainly female, showed alopecia areata, totalis or universalis.

V dropped 0 bases and J dropped 6; count of bases not matched to a gene: 3. The CDR3 is 14 residues long. Germline-derived CDR1 and CDR2 are DFQATT and SNEGSKA (reference sequence). Study-wide points: No change in TCRs above 1 in 1000 frequency was produced by DPC sensitization.

From the RACE reads, TCRdb called clonotypes with MiXCR, one entry per CDR3 protein. The sample contains fewer than 400,000 distinct CDR3 sequences, 5.5% to 8% of which appear only once. Regarding this clonotype: Its antigen is not identified.

The time point here: patch test 1, 2 weeks after DPC sensitization. Treatment defined: therapeutic diphenylcyclopropenone sensitization with weekly scalp DPC. This receptor was identified in a woman aged 18 to 35 with alopecia areata. Some clones in this sample may be carry-over from other donors' samples. The source was whole blood, collected in connection with sensitization to the hapten diphenylcyclopropenone (DPC). The chain combines TRBV20-1 with TRBJ1-4; 8 positions match TRBD1. DNA for the CDR3: TGCAGTGCTAGAGATCAGGGGGCGGATGAAAAACTGTTTTTT. It encodes CSARDQGADEKLFF.